The 25 T cell receptor beta chains below come from one sample, sequenced in a study of PD-L1 blockade in urothelial cancer. Clones were read by immunoSEQ multiplex PCR, and TCRdb kept only the in-frame ones, dropping some. The sample consists of some 41,000 clones, more than 75% of them appearing once. Described time point: peripheral blood 6 weeks after treatment start. This material consisted of PBMCs, taken around atezolizumab (anti-PD-L1) treatment. These receptors all come from a man between 65 and 85 years old with urothelial cancer.

The chain links TRBV19 to TRBJ1-5; 8 nucleotides agree with TRBD1. CDR1 LNHDA and CDR2 SQIVND come from the germline V gene (reference sequence). CDR3 length: 19 amino acids. V gave up 3 bases and J gave up 0 bases; unmatched junction bases: 13. The CDR3: CASSMDGQGYFYSNQPQHF. CDR3 in DNA: TGTGCCAGTAGTATGGACGGACAGGGATACTTCTATAGCAATCAGCCCCAGCATTTT. Full variable domain (rest looked up from reference TRBV19 and TRBJ1-5): DGGITQSPKYLFRKEGQNVTLSCEQNLNHDAMYWYRQDPGQGLRLIYYSQIVNDFQKGDIAEGYSVSREKKESFPLTVTSAQKNPTAFYLCASSMDGQGYFYSNQPQHFGDGTRLSIL.

The chain employs TRBV29-1 and TRBJ2-7, with 7 positions matching TRBD2. V trimming: 3 bases; J trimming: 3 bases; junction bases outside the gene matches: 5. The CDR3 is 13 amino acids. Germline-derived CDR1 and CDR2 are SQVTM and ANQGSEA. The CDR3 is CSVESSGNYEQYF. The CDR3 coding sequence is TGCAGCGTTGAGTCTAGCGGAAACTACGAGCAGTACTTC.

The J gene is TRBJ1-3, the V gene TRBV5-1, with no clear D. Germline V CDR1 and CDR2: SGHRS, YFSETQ. The CDR3 contains 17 residues. Trimming pared 7 bases from V and 3 bases from J, leaving 23 bases between. The CDR3 DNA is TGCGCCAGCCATACCCCGGTTAAGCAAAAAAATGGAAACACCATATATTTT. It specifies CASHTPVKQKNGNTIYF.

This clone was counted only a few times. This chain uses TRBV5-1 with TRBJ1-1; TRBD1 aligns across 7 bases. The J segment lost 1 base and the V segment lost 3 bases, leaving 0 bases of the junction unmatched. Looked up from germline, CDR1 is SGHRS and CDR2 is YFSETQ. The CDR3 consists of 13 residues. The CDR3 DNA reads TGCGCCAGCAGCTGGGACAGGAACACTGAAGCTTTCTTT. Protein product: CASSWDRNTEAFF.

This clone was recorded once. Written as DNA, the CDR3 is TGTGCCAGCAGTCCCAGGGGAAGCAATCAGCCCCAGCATTTT. This encodes CASSPRGSNQPQHF. This rearrangement joins TRBV7-9 to TRBJ1-5; D possibly corresponds to TRBD1 (6 bases). Trimming left V 6 bases short and J 1 base short, with 10 bases between. The germline V gene has CDR1 SEHNR and CDR2 FQNEAQ (reference sequence). The CDR3 totals 14 residues.

This CDR3 reads CASRGQGWDSNQPQHF. For the CDR3, the DNA is TGTGCCAGCAGGGGACAGGGGTGGGATAGCAATCAGCCCCAGCATTTT. This rearrangement joins TRBV28 to TRBJ1-5; 10 bases agree with TRBD1. Losses at the gene ends were 6 bases for V and 0 bases for J; bases not matched to a gene: 5. Per the germline V gene, CDR1 is MDHEN and CDR2 is SYDVKM. The CDR3 has 16 amino acids.

CDR3 amino acids: CASSRSGEADVLTF. In nucleotides, the CDR3 is TGTGCCAGCAGCCGCAGCGGGGAGGCTGACGTCCTGACTTTC. The gene calls are TRBV11-2 and TRBJ2-6; 7 nucleotides align to TRBD2. Germline V lookup: CDR1 SGHAT, CDR2 FQNNGV. CDR3 length equals 14 residues. V trimming: 5 bases; J trimming: 11 bases; junction bases outside the gene matches: 9.

This clone was counted a few times. The genes are TRBV4-1 and TRBJ2-7; perhaps TRBD1 as D (6 bases). V was clipped by 4 bases and J by 5 bases, with 15 bases between them. There are 14 residues in the CDR3. CDR1 is MGHRA, CDR2 YSYEKL, per germline. The CDR3 spells CASSRAGVTDEQYF. Here the CDR3 DNA reads TGCGCCAGCAGCCGGGCAGGGGTTACGGACGAGCAGTACTTC.

The chain is built from TRBV10-3 and TRBJ2-5, with D tentatively TRBD1 (6 bases). CDR1 and CDR2 (germline): ENHRY, SYGVKD. The V gene lost 4 bases and the J gene lost 2 bases, with 11 bases spanning the gap. This CDR3 comprises 14 residues. In DNA, the CDR3 is TGTGCCATCAGTGGCCGACAGGAACAAGAGACCCAGTACTTC. Protein product: CAISGRQEQETQYF.

This sequence joins TRBV28 and TRBJ1-5, with D unclear. There are 15 residues in the CDR3. CDR1 is MDHEN and CDR2 is SYDVKM in the germline V gene. V lost 7 bases and J lost 5, with 18 bases in between. For the CDR3, the DNA is TGTGCCAGCATCAACCAAAAACTAGCTCATCAGCCCCAGCATTTT. Translation: CASINQKLAHQPQHF.

J is TRBJ2-3 and V is TRBV6-1; 11 bases agree with TRBD2. Germline V gives CDR1 MNHNS, CDR2 SASEGT. CDR3 length: 16 amino acids. V shed 4 bases and J 2 bases; nucleotides not matched to a gene: 5. The CDR3, as DNA: TGTGCCAGCAGTGGACTAGCGGGATTAGCCACAGATACGCAGTATTTT. Translation: CASSGLAGLATDTQYF.

CDR3 sequence: CASSIDRGDEKLFF. The CDR3 DNA is TGTGCCAGCAGCATAGACAGGGGGGATGAAAAACTGTTTTTT. The chain links TRBV5-4 to TRBJ1-4; 9 nucleotides line up with TRBD1. V dropped 4 bases and J dropped 6; count of bases not matched to a gene: 4. CDR1 is SGHNT and CDR2 is YYREEE in the germline V gene (reference sequence). The CDR3 runs to 14 residues.

V gene TRBV28 combines with J gene TRBJ1-5, with TRBD1 matching over 9 bases. The germline gives CDR1 MDHEN, CDR2 SYDVKM. The CDR3 loop spans 17 amino acids. Trimming removed 4 bases from V and 6 bases from J; junction bases left unmatched: 13. This chain's CDR3 is CASSSPGDRVPSQPQHF. In nucleotides, the CDR3 is TGTGCCAGCAGTTCGCCCGGGGACAGGGTCCCCAGTCAGCCCCAGCATTTT.

This clone was seen more than once but under ten times. The rearrangement uses TRBV19 and TRBJ2-1; TRBD1 matches 7 bases. CDR1 and CDR2 (germline): LNHDA, SQIVND (reference sequence). The CDR3 is 15 amino acids. The V and J ends lost 6 bases and 1 base, in that order; junction bases with no gene match: 6. The CDR3 DNA follows: TGTGCCAGTAGCCTGGACAGGCAATCCTACAATGAGCAGTTCTTC. It specifies CASSLDRQSYNEQFF.

The chain employs TRBV28 and TRBJ2-7, with 7 bases identical to TRBD1. The V gene end was trimmed by 10 bases and the J gene end by 6 bases; junction bases not matched to a gene: 12. CDR3 length: 13 residues. CDR1 is MDHEN and CDR2 is SYDVKM in the germline V gene. CDR3 region: CATRQGGIGEQYF. The CDR3 DNA reads TGTGCCACCCGACAGGGTGGAATAGGCGAGCAGTACTTC. The complete variable domain, with remaining parts taken from reference TRBV28 and TRBJ2-7, reads DVKVTQSSRYLVKRTGEKVFLECVQDMDHENMFWYRQDPGLGLRLIYFSYDVKMKEKGDIPEGYSVSREKKERFSLILESASTNQTSMYLCATRQGGIGEQYFGPGTRLTVT.

The rearrangement joins TRBV11-2 to TRBJ2-6; possibly TRBD1 for D (6 bases). The CDR3 has 18 amino acids. V was cut by 1 base and J by 2 bases, with 15 bases left in between. Germline loops: CDR1 SGHAT, CDR2 FQNNGV. Written as DNA, the CDR3 is TGTGCCAGCAGCTTAGTACGGACAGCCGGGGCTGGGGCCAACGTCCTGACTTTC. Amino acids: CASSLVRTAGAGANVLTF.

The chain combines TRBV6-6 with TRBJ2-1, with 12 positions matching TRBD2. Trimming took 4 bases from V and 8 from J; bases not matched to a gene: 6. Germline V gives CDR1 MNHNY, CDR2 SVGAGI (reference sequence). This CDR3 region has 15 residues. The CDR3 region is CASSSLTSGGDEQFF. The CDR3 bases are TGTGCCAGCAGTTCCCTGACTAGCGGGGGCGATGAGCAGTTCTTC.

The gene calls are TRBV9 and TRBJ2-2; D possibly corresponds to TRBD2 (6 bases). Germline CDR1 and CDR2: SGDLS and YYNGEE. This CDR3 is 16 amino acids long. The germline V and J ends were trimmed by 0 bases and 6 bases, with 15 bases remaining between them. Here the CDR3 reads CASSVVSGPDAGELFF. In DNA form, the CDR3 reads TGTGCCAGCAGCGTAGTTAGCGGCCCGGACGCCGGGGAGCTGTTTTTT.

This chain connects TRBV11-2 to TRBJ2-2; TRBD2 matches at 15 bases. Trimming cost V 3 bases and J 4 bases; bases outside gene matches: 6. Germline CDR1 and CDR2: SGHAT and FQNNGV. This CDR3 contains 18 residues. Written as DNA, the CDR3 is TGTGCCAGCAGCTTGGGGTGGACTAGCGGGAGGGCCACCGGGGAGCTGTTTTTT. Translated: CASSLGWTSGRATGELFF.

The chain employs TRBV19 and TRBJ1-2; D is unresolved. V was cut by 7 bases and J by 6 bases, with 21 bases left in between. This CDR3 is built from 15 residues. Germline V gene data show CDR1 as LNHDA and CDR2 as SQIVND (reference sequence). The CDR3 reads CASNPVSGGINGYTF. In DNA form, the CDR3 reads TGTGCCAGTAACCCCGTTTCCGGCGGGATAAATGGCTACACCTTC.

The gene calls are TRBV29-1 and TRBJ2-1, with D maybe TRBD2 (6 bases). CDR1 is SQVTM, CDR2 ANQGSEA, per germline. This CDR3 region has 13 residues. Trimming pared 7 bases from V and 6 bases from J, leaving 16 bases between. In DNA form, the CDR3 reads TGCAGCGCAGGCACGCTAGCGCTCAATGAGCAGTTCTTC. This gives the protein CSAGTLALNEQFF.

The chain has TRBV5-6 and TRBJ2-1; possible D gene TRBD2, 6 bases. The CDR3 consists of 13 residues. Looked up from germline, CDR1 is SGHDT and CDR2 is YYEEEE. Trimming pared 4 bases from V and 6 bases from J, leaving 11 bases between. In nucleotides, the CDR3 is TGTGCCAGCAGCCCGGGACTGCCCAATGAGCAGTTCTTC. This gives the protein CASSPGLPNEQFF.

The genes are TRBV6-5 and TRBJ2-7, with 7 positions matching TRBD1. This CDR3 has 15 residues. V lost 6 bases, J lost 2 bases, and 10 bases stayed unmatched. Germline V lookup: CDR1 MNHEY, CDR2 SVGAGI. The CDR3 bases are TGTGCCAGCAGAACTGACAGGGACCGCACCTACGAGCAGTACTTC. Translated: CASRTDRDRTYEQYF.

The V call is TRBV4-1, the J call TRBJ1-2; D is undetermined. Trimming took off 1 base at V and 5 bases at J, with 8 bases between the two ends. Germline V lookup: CDR1 MGHRA, CDR2 YSYEKL. CDR3 length equals 13 residues. The CDR3 loop is CASSQAGGYGYTF. The CDR3 nucleotides read TGCGCCAGCAGCCAAGCTGGAGGGTATGGCTACACCTTC.

CDR3 loop: CASSLAIPGQGKETQYF. The CDR3 region has the DNA TGTGCCAGCAGCTTAGCCATTCCGGGACAGGGGAAAGAGACCCAGTACTTC. The V call is TRBV7-6, the J call TRBJ2-5; TRBD1 matches 10 bases. The CDR3 totals 17 residues. Germline V CDR1 and CDR2: SGHVS, FNYEAQ. Trimming cost V 0 bases and J 3 bases; bases outside gene matches: 7. The whole variable domain, remainder taken from reference TRBV7-6 and TRBJ2-5, is GAGVSQSPRYKVTKRGQDVALRCDPISGHVSLYWYRQALGQGPEFLTYFNYEAQQDKSGLPNDRFSAERPEGSISTLTIQRTEQRDSAMYRCASSLAIPGQGKETQYFGPGTRLLVL.